Judged by abundance, the clone carrying this T cell receptor (beta chain) is medium-sized. Joint extraction of RNA and DNA used about 17-30 mg of bulk tissue that was unsorted. No treatment had been given to the patients, who were chronically infected with HBV. The data were taken from a study of tumor-infiltrating lymphocytes in primary liver carcinoma. A primer matching the constant region was used to make TCR beta cDNA from approximately 520 ng of total RNA. Slightly modified ARM-PCR served as the procedure for the TCR beta libraries. These libraries came from three rounds of nested multiplex PCR. A C-beta reverse primer was combined with TRBV1-TRBV30 forward primers in the first two PCR rounds, and each round had around 11 cycles. TCRdb re-derived calls from the multiplex PCR reads in MiXCR, one entry per CDR3 protein. The sample has approximately 110,000 distinct CDR3 sequences, roughly 69% seen once.

Looked up from germline, CDR1 is SGHAT and CDR2 is FQDESV (reference sequence). The CDR3 sequence is 15 residues long. Trimming removed 5 bases from V and 2 bases from J, with 10 bases in between. The J gene is TRBJ2-6, the V gene TRBV11-1, with D possibly matching TRBD2 (6 bases). The sequenced sample consisted of liver tumor tissue from sampling region 1. Subset specified: tumor region T1, superior pole. The receptor was derived from a woman aged 60-75 years with primary liver carcinoma and hepatitis B virus infection. This CDR3 reads CASSPSGAGANVLTF. The DNA for the CDR3 is TGTGCCAGCAGCCCCTCGGGGGCTGGGGCCAACGTCCTGACTTTC.